Following are 18 T cell receptor beta chains from one sample sequenced in a study of blood T cell repertoires in COVID-19. Here immunoSEQ multiplex PCR was the method, and the copy in TCRdb shows in-frame clones only, minus some. The sample yields 250,000 to 300,000 clones, around 90% seen once. Source material: peripheral blood. These receptors were collected from a woman in her fifties or sixties who had recovered from COVID-19.

The chain uses TRBV18 and TRBJ1-1, with D hard to call. The CDR3 sequence is 16 residues long. Trimming removed 3 bases at V and 5 bases at J, with 19 bases between. CDR1 is KGHSH, CDR2 LQKENI, per germline. DNA of the CDR3: TGTGCCAGCTCACCGACAACGTCCCCTGATAATACTGAAGCTTTCTTT. Translation gives CASSPTTSPDNTEAFF.

The V and J genes are TRBV4-1 and TRBJ1-1; D is uncertain. Germline CDR1 is MGHRA and CDR2 is YSYEKL. The CDR3 loop spans 16 amino acids. V lost 1 base, J lost 0 bases, and 12 bases lay in between. CDR3 DNA sequence: TGCGCCAGCAGCCAAGCCCCCCGGAGCCTGAACACTGAAGCTTTCTTT. This gives the protein CASSQAPRSLNTEAFF.

The chain carries TRBV7-2 and TRBJ1-2, with TRBD1 matching over 12 bases. CDR1 and CDR2 (germline): SGHTA, FQGNSA. V dropped 5 bases and J dropped 6; count of bases not matched to a gene: 13. The length of the CDR3 is 17 residues. Here the CDR3 reads CASSLLSGTGGEDGYTF. In nucleotides, the CDR3 is TGTGCCAGCAGCCTTCTCTCCGGGACAGGGGGCGAGGATGGCTACACCTTC.

The chain couples TRBV27 to TRBJ1-2; D call uncertain. V was shortened by 2 bases and J by 1 base, with 14 bases between the two germline ends. The length of the CDR3 is 16 residues. Germline values: CDR1 MNHEY, CDR2 SMNVEV (reference sequence). CDR3 bases: TGTGCCAGCAGTTTAAAACCCCAGGCCATTAACTATGGCTACACCTTC. It specifies CASSLKPQAINYGYTF.

About this clone itself: The sample holds other DNA sequences that translate to the same CDR3. The chain links TRBV27 to TRBJ1-4; D remains ambiguous. V gave up 2 bases and J gave up 8 bases, with 12 bases separating them. The CDR3 contains 14 residues. The germline V gene encodes CDR1 MNHEY and CDR2 SMNVEV (reference sequence). The CDR3 DNA reads TGTGCCAGCAGTTTACGGAGGGTAGGGGAAAAACTGTTTTTT. This translates into CASSLRRVGEKLFF.

The rearrangement links TRBV4-3 to TRBJ2-2; 12 bases map to TRBD2. The V segment lost 2 bases and the J segment 4 bases; nucleotides outside the gene matches: 5. There are 17 residues in the CDR3. CDR1 is LGHNA, CDR2 YSLEER, per germline. The CDR3 is CASSQRLAGVGTGELFF. CDR3 nucleotide sequence: TGCGCCAGCAGCCAAAGACTAGCGGGAGTCGGCACCGGGGAGCTGTTTTTT.

V is TRBV28 and J is TRBJ1-1, with D perhaps TRBD1 (6 bases). Trimming left V 7 bases short and J 1 base short, with 16 bases between. Per germline, CDR1 MDHEN and CDR2 SYDVKM. The CDR3 loop spans 15 amino acids. The CDR3 nucleotides are TGTGCCAGCACCCCTCGGGGCAGGGGGAACACTGAAGCTTTCTTT. Translated: CASTPRGRGNTEAFF.

V usage is TRBV28 and J usage is TRBJ1-1; D may be TRBD1 (6 bases). V lost 8 bases, J lost 6 bases, and 13 bases lay in between. Germline CDR1 and CDR2: MDHEN and SYDVKM. The CDR3 contains 12 residues. CDR3 bases: TGTGCCAGCTGTCACAGGGTCTCTGAAGCTTTCTTT. Its translation is CASCHRVSEAFF.

This rearrangement joins TRBV5-5 to TRBJ2-7; 10 nucleotides align to TRBD1. The CDR3 loop spans 15 amino acids. With V trimmed by 4 bases and J by 7 bases, 11 bases remained unmatched. Germline V gives CDR1 SGHKS, CDR2 YYEKEE (reference sequence). The CDR3 protein is CASSPPWTGGGEQYF. The CDR3 DNA reads TGTGCCAGCAGCCCCCCGTGGACAGGGGGAGGGGAGCAGTACTTC.

This chain uses TRBV11-2 with TRBJ2-2; TRBD2 aligns across 13 bases. Per the germline V gene, CDR1 is SGHAT and CDR2 is FQNNGV. The CDR3 runs to 17 residues. Trimming took 5 bases from V and 4 from J; bases not matched to a gene: 7. Here the CDR3 reads CASSRGLAGARTGELFF. Written as DNA, the CDR3 is TGTGCCAGCAGCCGCGGACTAGCGGGAGCACGCACCGGGGAGCTGTTTTTT.

V gene TRBV28 combines with J gene TRBJ1-3; D not certain. Germline CDR1 reads MDHEN; CDR2 reads SYDVKM. Trimming left V 5 bases short and J 0 bases short, with 14 bases between. This CDR3 comprises 16 residues. Here the CDR3 reads CASSHRFGPSGNTIYF. DNA of the CDR3: TGTGCCAGCAGTCACCGGTTTGGTCCCTCTGGAAACACCATATATTTT. The complete variable domain, with remaining parts taken from reference TRBV28 and TRBJ1-3, reads DVKVTQSSRYLVKRTGEKVFLECVQDMDHENMFWYRQDPGLGLRLIYFSYDVKMKEKGDIPEGYSVSREKKERFSLILESASTNQTSMYLCASSHRFGPSGNTIYFGEGSWLTVV.

The chain recombines TRBV7-9 with TRBJ2-7, with D maybe TRBD2 (6 bases). V dropped 0 bases and J dropped 3 bases, with 12 bases sitting between them. CDR3 length: 15 amino acids. Germline loops: CDR1 SEHNR, CDR2 FQNEAQ (reference sequence). CDR3 coding DNA: TGTGCCAGCAGCTTAGCTGGGGGGTTTGGCTACGAGCAGTACTTC. Translating it yields CASSLAGGFGYEQYF.

This clone appeared a single time. The chain has TRBV29-1 and TRBJ1-1; 8 nucleotides match TRBD1. Per germline, CDR1 SQVTM and CDR2 ANQGSEA. The CDR3 has 14 amino acids. After removal of 4 bases from V and 5 bases from J, the junction contained 9 bases not matched to a gene. The DNA of the CDR3 is TGCAGCGTTGTAGAGGACAGGGCTGGGACTGAAGCTTTCTTT. This gives the protein CSVVEDRAGTEAFF.

The chain carries TRBV3-1 (or the pseudogene TRBV3-2) and TRBJ1-5; 9 bases align to TRBD1. There are 14 residues in the CDR3. The V and J ends lost 4 bases and 6 bases, in that order; junction bases with no gene match: 4. The germline V gene encodes CDR1 LGHDT and CDR2 YNNKEL (reference sequence). The CDR3 loop is CASSRGQGTQPQHF. The CDR3 nucleotides are TGTGCCAGCAGCCGGGGACAGGGCACTCAGCCCCAGCATTTT.

The rearrangement uses TRBV5-8 and TRBJ2-3; TRBD1 matches at 7 bases. Germline loops: CDR1 SGHTS, CDR2 YDEGEE. The ends lost 7 bases at V and 2 bases at J; junction bases unmatched: 13. The CDR3 extends over 16 amino acids. The CDR3 coding sequence is TGTGCCAGCCCCAATCACCCGGGACAGTACACAGATACGCAGTATTTT. It encodes CASPNHPGQYTDTQYF.

This CDR3 reads CASSQDRRAYEQYF. In nucleotides, the CDR3 is TGCGCCAGCAGCCAAGATAGGAGGGCCTACGAGCAGTACTTC. The gene calls are TRBV4-1 and TRBJ2-7; D might be TRBD2 (6 bases). The length of the CDR3 is 14 residues. Trimming shortened V by 0 bases and J by 2 bases, and 8 bases separated the two germline ends. Germline-derived CDR1 and CDR2 are MGHRA and YSYEKL.

This chain links TRBV30 with TRBJ1-2; D is ambiguous. Germline V CDR1 and CDR2: GTSNPN, SVGIG (reference sequence). V dropped 0 bases and J dropped 7 bases, with 12 bases sitting between them. The CDR3 totals 13 residues. CDR3 region: CAWSVLGSSGYTF. DNA for the CDR3: TGTGCCTGGAGTGTACTTGGGAGTAGTGGCTACACCTTC.

The V gene is TRBV7-9, the J gene TRBJ2-5, with 8 bases aligning to TRBD2. J gave up 1 base and V 4 bases, and 8 bases lay outside the gene matches. Germline CDR1 SEHNR, CDR2 FQNEAQ (reference sequence). The length of the CDR3 is 16 residues. Written as DNA, the CDR3 is TGTGCCAGCAGCTCCTTGGCGGGAGGCCCCCAAGAGACCCAGTACTTC. Protein: CASSSLAGGPQETQYF.